This TCR beta chain was profiled in a study of T cells after yellow fever vaccination. The sample holds a few counts of this clonotype. Its antigen is currently unknown. It was through 5'RACE template switching that TCR cDNA was made, with a universal primer site and UMIs added. TCRdb independently ran MiXCR on the 5' RACE reads; one entry per CDR3 protein. The repertoire holds hundreds of thousands of distinct CDR3 sequences, with 7.5% to 9.5% as singletons. Study-level points and caveats: A large majority of primary-vaccination clones showed up again after the booster (about 96% CD4, around 90% CD8). Abundant clonotypes (contaminants from the bulk population) could be present in FACS-sorted repertoires. The secondary response showed a weaker magnitude and a faster peak, day 5 versus 15.

Sequenced material: CD4+ T cells sorted from PBMCs, taken 5 days after the yellow fever booster vaccination. The receptor comes from a man aged 18-30 years who received the YFV17D yellow fever vaccine.

The CDR3 DNA follows: TGTGCCAGCAGCCAAAAAGGGGTGTTTGGTGAAGCTTTCTTT. Its protein product is CASSQKGVFGEAFF. The V and J genes are TRBV3-1 and TRBJ1-1, with D possibly matching TRBD1 (5 bases). The CDR3 has 14 amino acids. V lost 2 bases to trimming and J lost 7 bases, with 14 bases between them. Germline V gene sequence: CDR1 LGHDT, CDR2 YNNKEL (reference sequence).